This T cell receptor (beta chain) was sequenced in a study of T cells in Graves' hyperthyroidism and ophthalmopathy (dated by TCRdb to the late 2010s). With respect to the entire study: Peripheral blood was sampled at the time of initial diagnosis, prior to any treatment. After blood sampling, hyperthyroidism patients were treated with methimazole at a starting dose of 30 mg daily, and ophthalmopathy patients were treated with high-dose intravenous methylprednisolone. TCR Vbeta CDR3 sequencing of 120 to 150 peripheral blood samples (more than 40 ophthalmopathy, 75 to 80 hyperthyroidism and 17 progressor patients) is reported in the paper. For training and testing, the 95 to 100 patients in the discovery cohort were randomly divided in a 7:3 ratio. Prospective prediction of ophthalmopathy was tested in an independent validation cohort of 18 to 20 hyperthyroidism patients and some 17 patients who later progressed to ophthalmopathy. TCR V-J signatures able to tell the groups apart were searched for in a discovery cohort of about a hundred patients, of whom over 40 had Graves' ophthalmopathy and roughly 59 had stable Graves' hyperthyroidism. In addition, the study compared T-cell repertoires in thyroid tissue and in blood from 6 or 7 Graves' hyperthyroidism patients. The full study reports these points: In cross-validation, a model built on a 13 V-J signature told ophthalmopathy apart from stable hyperthyroidism with 85% to 90% sensitivity and roughly 81% specificity, and in testing the same model reached 80%/75%. Blood samples also contained most of the expanded thyroid clonotypes (frequency above 0.001), which suggests that blood repertoires may reflect thyroid immune responses. No statistical method was used to fix the sample size in advance, and group allocation was not hidden from the investigators. In validation, the model predicted progression to ophthalmopathy with 65% to 71% sensitivity and roughly 75% specificity, a median of 6.5 months before onset.

Amplification of TCR beta CDR3 regions was carried out from RNA transcripts. The TCR CDR3 was subjected to a first round of RT-PCR using the HTBI primer set and the Qiagen OneStep RT-PCR kit. Libraries were constructed in a second round of multiplex PCR, after which size selection and purification were carried out. Paired-end sequencing of the libraries was performed with 100 bp reads on an Illumina HiSeq2000. For the original study's pipeline: SOAPnuke was used to process the raw data, with reads discarded if the reads contained adapters or uncalled bases, had a mean Phred below 15, or lacked an exact constant-primer or identifier match. High-quality paired reads were merged using COPE v1.2.5, and each unique nucleotide sequence was defined as a clonotype. MiTCR v1.1 was used to align clonotypes to the IMGT TRBV, TRBD and TRBJ reference segments. Only V-J combinations with frequency above 0.0001, covering 98% to 99.2% of repertoires, were analysed. The TCS score was defined as the ratio of F50 (clonal expansion) to E x V (chaos), calculated using BLOSUM62-based TCRdist between CDR3 peptides within each V-J. Welch's t-statistics and random forest reduced some 510 V-J features to fewer than 15, which were used in a naive Bayes classifier (R e1071). TCRdb reworked the public reads: Q25 trimming with fastp, MiXCR clone assembly, productive beta chains retained. One record per CDR3 amino acid sequence lists the most common genes and DNA. Here the V and J calls rest on TCRdb's processing, not on the authors' analysis. Counted in this sample were about 570,000 distinct CDR3 sequences; about 15% of them appeared once. The ten largest clones add up to about 14% of the sample.

The CDR1 and CDR2 encoded by the germline V gene are SNHLY and FYNNEI. Trimming at the junction amounts to 5 bases on V and 0 bases on J, and the germline ends lie 8 bases apart. From its cysteine to its phenylalanine, the CDR3 spans 13 amino acids. The entry retains the CDR3 DNA only, 39 bases that are in frame from base 1. Stable Graves' hyperthyroidism was defined as no progression to ophthalmopathy during 18 months of follow-up. Hyperthyroidism patients were newly diagnosed, had a disease duration of under 2 months, and were aged 18 to 65 years. Exclusion was applied to patients with uncontrolled infections, other autoimmune diseases, pregnancy or lactation. Diagnoses were established on the basis of clinical symptoms, serum thyroxine and TRAb, thyroid ultrasound, and orbital computed tomography. PBMCs were isolated from approximately 10 ml of fresh peripheral blood by Ficoll-Paque density gradient centrifugation. Trizol reagent was used to extract total RNA, and RNA quality was then checked on an Agilent 2100 Bioanalyzer.

This clonotype was seen many times. The antigen it binds to is not known. Base qualities were left out, and no much larger clone turns up one base away. The sequence came from a woman aged 40 to 50 with Graves' hyperthyroidism. The chain is assembled from TRBV2 and TRBJ2-7; the D segment could be TRBD1, given 5 matching bases. The sample consisted of blood. The CDR3 is CASSIQGSYEQYF. In nucleotide form, the sequence is TGTGCCAGCAGTATCCAGGGCTCCTACGAGCAGTACTTC.